The 30 T cell receptor beta chains below all came from one sample that was sequenced in a study of CD8+CD57+ T cells in acquired aplastic anemia. Patients picked for sequencing had shown CD8+CD57+ cell expansion detected by flow cytometry. The study profiled TCR beta VDJ and CDR3 using genomic DNA as template. MiXCR was run by TCRdb on the reads, yielding one entry per CDR3 protein. This sample has 200,000 to 300,000 distinct CDR3 sequences; less than 85% occur once, and the top ten carry about 41%. Sequenced input: sorted CD4+, CD8+, or CD8+CD57+ T cells (not recorded which) from PBMCs. Source of these receptors: a human donor with aplastic anemia.

The chain carries TRBV7-9 and TRBJ1-2; tentatively, D is TRBD1 (6 bases). Germline CDR1 is SEHNR and CDR2 is FQNEAQ (reference sequence). The V end lost 4 bases, the J end lost 3 bases, and 15 bases lay between the germline ends. The CDR3 is 15 residues long. The DNA of the CDR3 is TGTGCCAGCAGCTCGACAGGAGCCGCCGACTATGGCTACACCTTC. It specifies CASSSTGAADYGYTF.

The rearrangement uses TRBV9 and TRBJ1-5; D not resolved. Germline V gene sequence: CDR1 SGDLS, CDR2 YYNGEE. CDR3 length: 14 amino acids. V lost 3 bases and J lost 15, with 22 bases in between. Here the CDR3 reads CASSEWSDTQYLHF. The CDR3 nucleotides are TGTGCCAGCAGCGAGTGGTCAGATACGCAGTATTTGCATTTT.

The genes are TRBV24-1 and TRBJ2-1; the D call may be TRBD1 or TRBD2 (7 bases each). The CDR3 is 18 amino acids. The V end lost 3 bases, the J end lost 1 base, and 18 bases lay between the germline ends. Looked up from germline, CDR1 is KGHDR and CDR2 is SFDVKD. CDR3 DNA: TGTGCCACCAGTGATCCTACAAGGCAGGGGGGGTCCTACAATGAGCAGTTCTTC. Residues: CATSDPTRQGGSYNEQFF.

This clonotype has a handful of counts. V is TRBV5-5 and J is TRBJ2-5; D possibly corresponds to TRBD2 (5 bases). In germline, CDR1 is SGHKS, CDR2 YYEKEE (reference sequence). V lost 1 base and J lost 4, with 14 bases in between. There are 15 residues in the CDR3. The CDR3 bases are TGTGCCAGCAGCTTGAGCAGGACTTGGGGAGAGACCCAGTACTTC. This encodes CASSLSRTWGETQYF.

The chain employs TRBV7-2 and TRBJ1-2; 7 bases align to TRBD1. Germline CDR1 SGHTA, CDR2 FQGNSA. The CDR3 is 15 residues long. The junction had 6 bases not matched to a gene; V was cut back by 3 bases and J by 2 bases. In DNA, the CDR3 is TGTGCCAGCAGCTTGGCCAGGGGGTCGAACTATGGCTACACCTTC. Its translation is CASSLARGSNYGYTF. Looking up the rest from reference TRBV7-2 and TRBJ1-2 gives the full variable domain: GAGVSQSPSNKVTEKGKDVELRCDPISGHTALYWYRQSLGQGLEFLIYFQGNSAPDKSGLPSDRFSAERTGGSVSTLTIQRTQQEDSAVYLCASSLARGSNYGYTFGSGTRLTVV.

The rearrangement links TRBV7-8 to TRBJ2-3; D might be TRBD1 (5 bases). The V gene's germline CDR1 is SGHVS and CDR2 FQNEAQ. The CDR3 is 14 residues long. Trimming cost V 6 bases and J 3 bases, with 13 bases left between them. The CDR3 coding sequence is TGTGCCAGCAGTGCCGGACACGGTACAGATACGCAGTATTTT. This sequence encodes CASSAGHGTDTQYF.

The CDR3 DNA reads TGCAGTGCTAGTGAAGGGGTTGGTTATGGCTACACCTTC. This sequence encodes CSASEGVGYGYTF. The chain uses TRBV20-1 and TRBJ1-2; D is perhaps TRBD1 (5 bases). CDR3 length equals 13 residues. Deletions cut 3 bases from V and 5 bases from J, with 13 bases between. Germline V gene data show CDR1 as DFQATT and CDR2 as SNEGSKA (reference sequence).

This clonotype was seen only once. Without the conserved terminal phenylalanine or tryptophan, this CDR3 likely stems from a read error. The DNA is left out, because the CDR3 cannot be placed on it with certainty; the CDR3 is given as TCRdb lists it. V gene TRBV7-2 combines with J gene TRBJ2-3. The CDR3 is made up of 13 amino acids, end residues included. The germline gives CDR1 SGHTA, CDR2 FQGNSA. The CDR3 loop is CASSLANLDQQET.

Regarding this clonotype: Sequence at one end of the junction differs from germline and may be a read error. The chain couples TRBV7-8 to TRBJ2-5, with TRBD2 identical over 8 bases. CDR1 and CDR2 (germline): SGHVS, FQNEAQ. The CDR3 is 14 amino acids. CDR3 in DNA: TGTGCCTACAGCTTAGCGGGATGCCCCGATACGCAGTATTTC. Translated, it gives CAYSLAGCPDTQYF.

This clonotype showed up just a few times. The V call is TRBV2, the J call TRBJ2-1; D is perhaps TRBD2 (6 bases). The germline V gene encodes CDR1 SNHLY and CDR2 FYNNEI. This CDR3 has 13 amino acids. V was clipped by 3 bases and J by 14 bases, with 17 bases between them. CDR3 nucleotides: TGTGCCAGCAGTGATGGGGGGATACATGGCAAGTTCTTC. Its translation: CASSDGGIHGKFF.

The chain has TRBV7-8 and TRBJ1-1; tentative D call: TRBD1 (5 bases). Trimming pared 3 bases from V and 14 bases from J, leaving 25 bases between. CDR3 size: 15 residues. CDR1 is SGHVS and CDR2 is FQNEAQ in the germline V gene. CDR3 nucleotides: TGTGCCAGCAGCTTGGAGCGGGACGGGCACGTATATGGCTTCTTT. Translated, it gives CASSLERDGHVYGFF.

The chain employs TRBV2 and TRBJ2-5, with a possible D match to TRBD2 (5 bases). Germline V lookup: CDR1 SNHLY, CDR2 FYNNEI. Trimming pared 6 bases from V and 4 bases from J, leaving 15 bases between. This CDR3 is built from 14 residues. The CDR3 DNA reads TGTGCCAGCAGCCCCCTGGCGGGCCGAGAGACCCAGTACTTC. Translated: CASSPLAGRETQYF.

Note on this clonotype: An end of the junction does not agree with germline; a read error may underlie this. The chain employs TRBV19 and TRBJ1-1; possible D gene TRBD1, 5 bases. Germline loops: CDR1 LNHDA, CDR2 SQIVND (reference sequence). The CDR3 has 15 amino acids. The CDR3 DNA is TGTGCCAGCAGCTCAGCTAGCGGGGCCTACACTGAGGATTTCTTC. Amino acids: CASSSASGAYTEDFF.

This clonotype was seen ten or more times. The rearrangement joins TRBV2 to TRBJ2-3; a weak D match, TRBD2 (6 bases). The CDR3 has 13 amino acids. The V gene's germline CDR1 is SNHLY and CDR2 FYNNEI. The germline V and J ends were trimmed by 8 bases and 6 bases, with 15 bases remaining between them. CDR3 sequence reads: CASVDGGTDTQYF. DNA of the CDR3: TGTGCCAGCGTGGACGGGGGTACCGATACGCAGTATTTT.

In its sample, this clonotype was seen once. The conserved phenylalanine or tryptophan is not found at the CDR3 terminus, so this likely reflects a read error. The chain joins TRBV7-7 to TRBJ2-3, with D tentatively TRBD2 (6 bases). The germline CDR1 and CDR2 sequences are SSHAT and FNYEAQ (reference sequence). The CDR3 is made up of 12 amino acids. The CDR3 protein is CATSFGAGKQYL. CDR3 bases: TGTGCTACTAGCTTCGGGGCAGGAAAGCAGTATCTT.

This chain connects TRBV2 to TRBJ2-3, with TRBD2 identical over 8 bases. The CDR3 is 13 residues long. CDR1 is SNHLY, CDR2 FYNNEI, per germline. The CDR3 DNA reads TGTTGCAGCGGCGGCGGGGGGTCAGATACGCAGTATTTT. Its translation: CCSGGGGSDTQYF.

The chain is built from TRBV7-2 and TRBJ2-5, with D possibly matching TRBD2 (5 bases). Germline CDR1 SGHTA, CDR2 FQGNSA. V was pared by 5 bases and J by 2 bases, with 12 bases between. CDR3 size: 14 residues. CDR3 residues: CASSRRHMQETQYF. The DNA of the CDR3 is TGTGCCAGCAGCCGGAGGCACATGCAAGAGACCCAGTACTTC.

This clonotype was counted between two and nine times. A junction boundary mismatches the germline segment, possibly from a read error. This chain links TRBV7-8 with TRBJ2-3; 8 positions match TRBD2. In germline, CDR1 is SGHVS, CDR2 FQNEAQ. This CDR3 has 14 amino acids. The CDR3 loop is CASSFAGGPATLYF. The DNA of the CDR3 is TGTGCCAGCAGCTTTGCGGGAGGTCCCGCTACGCTGTATTTT.

The chain links TRBV6-5 to TRBJ1-1; D perhaps matches TRBD1 (5 bases). Germline V gene sequence: CDR1 MNHEY, CDR2 SVGAGI. Trimming pared 5 bases from V and 5 bases from J, leaving 18 bases between. The CDR3 runs 15 residues. In DNA, the CDR3 is TGTGCCAGCAGTGGCCGGGACGGCCTGGGGACTGAAGCTTTCTTT. The encoded protein is CASSGRDGLGTEAFF.

On this clonotype itself: The conserved final phenylalanine or tryptophan is absent from the CDR3, which likely points to a read error. Because the CDR3's place on the DNA is in doubt, the DNA is left out and the CDR3 is given as listed by TCRdb. This chain uses TRBV7-9 with TRBJ2-3. The CDR3 length is 13 residues, termini included. The germline CDR1 and CDR2 sequences are SEHNR and FQNEAQ (reference sequence). The CDR3 loop is CASGFTGANSSYS.

The chain carries TRBV7-6 and TRBJ1-6; no reliable D call. This CDR3 is built from 14 residues. In germline, CDR1 is SGHVS, CDR2 FNYEAQ. V lost 4 bases to trimming and J lost 6 bases, with 10 bases between them. The CDR3 here is CASSSPNINSPLHF. Here the CDR3 DNA reads TGTGCCAGCAGCTCCCCGAACATTAATTCACCCCTCCACTTT.

As for this clonotype: At one end, the junction sequence differs from germline, possibly due to a read error. The J gene is TRBJ2-3, the V gene TRBV7-8; D gene uncertain. CDR1 SGHVS and CDR2 FQNEAQ come from the germline V gene. The CDR3 contains 13 residues. The CDR3 DNA reads TGTGCCAGCAGCTTAGCGCCAGGAGACGATACGCAGTTT. Residues: CASSLAPGDDTQF.

This rearrangement joins TRBV5-4 to TRBJ2-2, with 8 bases aligning to TRBD2. Germline CDR1 reads SGHNT; CDR2 reads YYREEE (reference sequence). V lost 2 bases to trimming and J lost 2 bases; unmatched junction nucleotides: 5. The CDR3 has 16 amino acids. The CDR3 coding sequence is TGTGCCAGCAGCTTTACTAGCGGAGGAAACACCGGGGAGCTGTTTTTT. This gives the protein CASSFTSGGNTGELFF.

V gene TRBV7-8 combines with J gene TRBJ2-1; 8 nucleotides line up with TRBD2. CDR1 and CDR2 from the germline V gene are SGHVS and FQNEAQ. The CDR3 covers 16 residues. V shed 8 bases and J 12 bases; nucleotides not matched to a gene: 21. CDR3 sequence: CASSSQRESDRYAQFF. In DNA, the CDR3 is TGTGCCAGCTCCAGCCAGCGGGAGTCCGACAGATACGCGCAGTTCTTC. The full variable domain, with the rest looked up from reference TRBV7-8 and TRBJ2-1, is GAGVSQSPRYKVAKRGQDVALRCDPISGHVSLFWYQQALGQGPEFLTYFQNEAQLDKSGLPSDRFFAERPEGSVSTLKIQRTQQEDSAVYLCASSSQRESDRYAQFFGPGTRLTVL.

The chain links TRBV7-6 to TRBJ1-6, with D possibly matching TRBD2 (6 bases). The DNA end lines up better with TRBJ2-3; the J call may be wrong. Germline assignment: CDR1 SGHVS and CDR2 FNYEAQ. CDR3 length: 14 amino acids. The CDR3 here is CASSRGGARSTQYF. CDR3 sequence (DNA): TGTGCCAGCTCTCGTGGCGGGGCCAGGTCTACGCAGTATTTT.

This clonotype was observed a single time. A read error may account for a junction end that differs from germline. V is TRBV9 and J is TRBJ1-2, with TRBD1 matching over 7 bases. Germline CDR1 reads SGDLS; CDR2 reads YYNGEE. This CDR3 has 14 amino acids. CDR3 protein: CASSAASDRSYGSF. The CDR3, as DNA: TGTGCCAGCAGCGCAGCCTCGGACAGGTCATATGGCTCCTTC.

The gene calls are TRBV20-1 and TRBJ1-2; D gene unclear. CDR1 is DFQATT, CDR2 SNEGSKA, per germline (reference sequence). CDR3 length: 13 amino acids. Trimming removed 3 bases at V and 1 base at J, with 9 bases between. This CDR3 is CSARSGFNYGYTF. The CDR3 coding sequence is TGCAGTGCTAGGTCGGGGTTTAACTATGGCTACACCTTC.

This chain connects TRBV7-8 to TRBJ1-5; 7 positions match TRBD1. Germline V gene data show CDR1 as SGHVS and CDR2 as FQNEAQ. The CDR3 is made up of 16 amino acids. Unmatched junction bases numbered 16, after V lost 3 bases and J lost 11 bases. CDR3 in amino acids: CASSFHSDGTALSQHF. In DNA, the CDR3 is TGTGCCAGCAGCTTTCATTCAGACGGGACAGCCTTGTCCCAGCATTTT.

To note about this clonotype: Because it lacks the conserved phenylalanine or tryptophan at the end, this CDR3 is likely a read error. Because the CDR3's place on the DNA is in doubt, the DNA is left out and the CDR3 is given as listed by TCRdb. The chain joins TRBV7-2 to TRBJ1-1; the D segment call TRBD1 is taken from the table without a DNA check. CDR1 is SGHTA and CDR2 is FQGNSA in the germline V gene. The CDR3 extends over 13 residues, inclusive of both ends. The CDR3 sequence: CASSPGTEARNEQ.

This clonotype is a singleton in its sample. The CDR3 end shows no conserved phenylalanine or tryptophan, and so a read error is likely. The limits of the CDR3 on the DNA are not certain, so only TCRdb's listed CDR3 is given. Here the CDR3 reads CASSLGRTSGTGV. The chain employs TRBV7-2 and TRBJ2-3; TRBD2, the table's D call, was not compared with the DNA. Per the germline V gene, CDR1 is SGHTA and CDR2 is FQGNSA. The CDR3 has 13 residues if both end residues are counted.